This TCR beta chain was sequenced during a study of T cell responses to AZD1222 COVID-19 vaccine. Trimming removed 5 bases from V and 7 bases from J; junction bases left unmatched: 2. Germline CDR1 is SNHLY and CDR2 is FYNNEI. The CDR3 is 11 residues long. Produced via immunoSEQ multiplex PCR; TCRdb's table is partial and in-frame only. The table records 130,000 or so clones, about 86% of them present only once. The source of this sequence is an adult in good health. The V gene is TRBV2, the J gene TRBJ2-7; TRBD1 agrees at 7 bases. This sample comprised peripheral blood, obtained on day 0 of AZD1222 vaccination. As DNA, the CDR3 is TGTGCCAGCAGTCCACAGGGGGAGCAGTACTTC. It specifies CASSPQGEQYF.